Listed below are T cell receptor beta chains from one sample, sequenced in a study of T cells in Graves' hyperthyroidism and ophthalmopathy. TCRdb re-called the multiplex PCR reads with MiXCR, one entry per CDR3 protein. This sample has roughly 400,000 distinct CDR3 sequences, with around 25% found just once. Sequencing was performed on blood. These receptors came from a man in his forties or fifties with Graves' hyperthyroidism. CDR3s include the opening cysteine and the closing phenylalanine or tryptophan. The D gene is left open where the match is weak. Clone size is given for some rows only: seen once, a few or many times, or a class if the clone is expanded.

once	TRBD1	TRBV9	TRBJ1-2	CASSAHGQGGYGYTF	TGTGCCAGCAGCGCCCATGGACAGGGAGGGTATGGCTACACCTTC
.	.	TRBV6-1	TRBJ2-7	CASSERGPRLYEQYF	TGTGCCAGCAGTGAACGGGGGCCCAGGCTCTACGAGCAGTACTTC
.	TRBD2	TRBV4-1	TRBJ2-1	CASSQFLAGRNEQFF	TGCGCCAGCAGCCAGTTTCTAGCGGGCCGCAATGAGCAGTTCTTC
.	TRBD1	TRBV4-2	TRBJ1-1	CASSQDWDRNTEAFF	TGTGCCAGCAGCCAAGATTGGGACAGGAACACTGAAGCTTTCTTT
few	.	TRBV7-9	TRBJ2-7	CASSPPLSGTRGPEQYF	TGTGCCAGCAGCCCCCCACTGTCGGGGACCCGAGGCCCCGAGCAGTACTTC
many	TRBD2	TRBV27	TRBJ2-5	CASSSREGQETQYF	TGTGCCAGCAGTTCACGGGAGGGACAAGAGACCCAGTACTTC
once	TRBD2	TRBV20-1	TRBJ2-3	CSARGGSWDTQYF	TGCAGTGCTCGTGGCGGGAGTTGGGATACGCAGTATTTT
many	.	TRBV7-9	TRBJ2-7	CASSGGNEQYF	TGTGCCAGCAGCGGGGGGAACGAGCAGTACTTC
many	TRBD2	TRBV7-2	TRBJ2-7	CASSLAAGYEQYF	TGTGCCAGCAGCTTAGCAGCGGGGTACGAGCAGTACTTC
.	.	TRBV5-1	TRBJ1-1	CASSLDLSRGRVTEAFF	TGCGCCAGCAGCCTAGACCTATCACGGGGAAGGGTCACTGAAGCTTTCTTT
.	.	TRBV6-2/TRBV6-3	TRBJ2-1	CASSYSGDGEQFF	TGTGCCAGCAGTTACTCGGGGGACGGTGAGCAGTTCTTC
.	.	TRBV20-1	TRBJ2-3	CSAHPAKRSTDTQYF	TGCAGTGCCCATCCAGCTAAGCGCTCCACAGATACGCAGTATTTT
many	TRBD2	TRBV11-3	TRBJ2-7	CASSLTGASGSRYEQYF	TGTGCCAGCAGCTTAACAGGGGCTAGCGGGAGTCGCTACGAGCAGTACTTC
.	TRBD2	TRBV18	TRBJ2-1	CASSPGLAESSYNEQFF	TGTGCCAGCTCACCGGGACTAGCGGAAAGCTCCTACAATGAGCAGTTCTTC
few	.	TRBV5-6	TRBJ1-2	CASSAYGRENYGYTF	TGTGCCAGCAGCGCCTACGGACGGGAAAACTATGGCTACACCTTC
many	.	TRBV7-2	TRBJ2-1	CASSFRQQYNEQFF	TGTGCCAGCAGCTTCCGACAGCAGTACAATGAGCAGTTCTTC
few	.	TRBV5-5	TRBJ2-7	CASSQGASYEQYF	TGTGCCAGCAGCCAAGGAGCCTCCTACGAGCAGTACTTC
.	TRBD2	TRBV7-2	TRBJ2-7	CASSSLAGAHEQYF	TGTGCCAGCAGCTCACTAGCGGGAGCCCACGAGCAGTACTTC
.	.	TRBV5-1	TRBJ2-5	CASSLGGTSETQYF	TGCGCCAGCAGCTTGGGGGGGACATCAGAGACCCAGTACTTC
many	TRBD1	TRBV28	TRBJ2-7	CASSPTPGQGRYEQYF	TGTGCCAGCAGTCCGACTCCGGGACAGGGTCGCTACGAGCAGTACTTC
.	.	TRBV25-1	TRBJ2-2	CASSEYTGKNTGELFF	TGTGCCAGCAGTGAATATACAGGGAAGAACACCGGGGAGCTGTTTTTT
.	TRBD1	TRBV9	TRBJ2-3	CASSETGTGGADTQYF	TGTGCCAGCAGCGAAACCGGGACAGGGGGAGCAGATACGCAGTATTTT
few	TRBD2	TRBV5-1	TRBJ2-1	CASSISGGTYNEQFF	TGCGCCAGCAGCATTAGCGGGGGAACCTACAATGAGCAGTTCTTC
few	TRBD1	TRBV11-2	TRBJ1-1	CASSLGRGTGVNTEAFF	TGTGCCAGCAGCTTAGGTCGGGGGACAGGTGTTAACACTGAAGCTTTCTTT
few	TRBD1	TRBV7-2	TRBJ2-7	CASSFPGQLPYEQYF	TGTGCCAGCAGCTTCCCGGGACAGTTACCCTACGAGCAGTACTTC
.	TRBD1	TRBV6-1	TRBJ1-2	CASSASGTGAGYTF	TGTGCCAGCAGTGCGTCCGGGACAGGGGCTGGCTACACCTTC
.	TRBD2	TRBV27	TRBJ2-3	CASSVLAGGTDTQYF	TGTGCCAGCAGTGTACTAGCGGGGGGCACAGATACGCAGTATTTT
few	.	TRBV6-6	TRBJ2-7	CASSYSASYYEQYF	TGTGCCAGCAGTTACTCCGCCTCCTACTACGAGCAGTACTTC
many	TRBD1	TRBV28	TRBJ2-5	CASSKGQGGETQYF	TGTGCCAGCAGTAAGGGACAGGGGGGAGAGACCCAGTACTTC
few	.	TRBV2	TRBJ2-3	CATGVLTDTQYF	TGTGCCACAGGGGTTCTCACAGATACGCAGTATTTT
few	.	TRBV5-1	TRBJ2-5	CASSSGAAEGETQYF	TGCGCCAGCAGCTCCGGGGCGGCGGAGGGAGAGACCCAGTACTTC
many	.	TRBV6-5	TRBJ2-1	CASSSRVGGEQFF	TGTGCCAGCAGTTCTCGAGTAGGAGGTGAGCAGTTCTTC
.	.	TRBV20-1	TRBJ2-5	CSAIPYGPMETQYF	TGCAGTGCCATCCCGTATGGCCCCATGGAGACCCAGTACTTC
few	.	TRBV20-1	TRBJ1-2	CSGYLGPTGWYGYTF	TGCAGTGGATACCTGGGCCCAACCGGGTGGTATGGCTACACCTTC
.	.	TRBV7-3	TRBJ2-1	CASSQLQGGYEQFF	TGCGCCAGCAGCCAACTACAGGGTGGGTATGAGCAGTTCTTC
few	TRBD2	TRBV20-1	TRBJ2-7	CSATGAASGLSSYEQYF	TGCAGTGCTACGGGAGCTGCTAGCGGGTTGAGCTCCTACGAGCAGTACTTC
few	TRBD2	TRBV18	TRBJ2-1	CASSTSGRAPNEQFF	TGTGCCAGCTCAACTAGCGGGAGGGCACCCAATGAGCAGTTCTTC
few	TRBD1	TRBV12-3/TRBV12-4	TRBJ2-5	CASTVDRGETQYF	TGTGCCAGCACCGTAGACAGGGGGGAGACCCAGTACTTC
.	.	TRBV7-3	TRBJ2-2	CASSFEVWTGELFF	TGTGCCAGCAGCTTTGAGGTTTGGACCGGGGAGCTGTTTTTT